The T cell receptor (beta chain) under discussion was sequenced for a study of blood T cell repertoires in COVID-19. Across the study: Sites in the United States, Italy and Spain provided acute and convalescent COVID-19 samples. Nucleic acid was either cDNA or gDNA, and it came from T cells, B-cell-depleted T cells, or PBMCs.

Only in-frame clones appear in the TCRdb table, and some are missing; sequencing was by immunoSEQ multiplex PCR. The sample shows some 270,000 clones, just under 90% of them seen only once. Individuals aged about 18 to 90 years were recruited from 20 to 25 US areas. Sequenced input: PBMCs or T cells enriched from blood (not recorded which). The sequence was obtained from a woman under 40 with acute COVID-19.

CDR3 DNA sequence: TGCGCCAGCAGCCCCCAGGGGTTGGGGGGCTACACCTTC. Translating gives CASSPQGLGGYTF. The chain uses TRBV4-1 and TRBJ1-2, with a tentative D call TRBD1 (6 bases). V dropped 4 bases and J dropped 8 bases, with 14 bases sitting between them. The CDR3 loop spans 13 amino acids. Per the germline V gene, CDR1 is MGHRA and CDR2 is YSYEKL.